This T cell receptor delta chain was obtained from a study of human gamma delta and Vdelta1 T cells. With 0 bases clipped from V and 2 bases from J, the junction kept 24 bases outside the gene matches. The CDR3 has 23 residues. Germline values: CDR1 TSWWSYY, CDR2 QGS. This clone was counted between two and nine times. The antigen is unknown. TCRdb applied CATT to the PCR reads for clone calling. This table holds some 14,000 delta-chain clones, around 49% found once. Study outcomes and limitations: Acute myeloid leukemia was reportedly broadly targeted by polyclonal Delta One T cells.

This TCR was recovered from a human donor in good health. Sequencing was done on a sample of Vdelta1 gamma-delta T cells from blood grown in culture (DOT cells). This sequence joins TRDV1 and TRDJ1, with 10 nucleotides matching TRDD3. The CDR3 here is CALGELVSSYNGLGDITTDKLIF. For the CDR3, the DNA is TGTGCTCTTGGGGAACTAGTTTCTTCCTACAACGGGCTGGGGGATATTACAACCGATAAACTCATCTTT.